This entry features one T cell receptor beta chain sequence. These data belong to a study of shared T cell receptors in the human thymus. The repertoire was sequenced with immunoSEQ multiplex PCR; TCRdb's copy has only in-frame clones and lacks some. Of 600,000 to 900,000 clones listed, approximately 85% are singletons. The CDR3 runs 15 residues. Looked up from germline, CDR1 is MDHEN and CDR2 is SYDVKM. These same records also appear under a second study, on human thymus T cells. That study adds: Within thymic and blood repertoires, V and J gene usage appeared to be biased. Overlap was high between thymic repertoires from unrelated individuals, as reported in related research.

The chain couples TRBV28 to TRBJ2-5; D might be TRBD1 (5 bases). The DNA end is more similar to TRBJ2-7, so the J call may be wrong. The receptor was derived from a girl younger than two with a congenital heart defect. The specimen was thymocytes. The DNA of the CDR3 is TGTGCCAGCAGTCCCGAAGGGGTTTGGGACTACGAGCAGTACTTC. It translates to CASSPEGVWDYEQYF.